These 5 T cell receptor beta chains came from one sample sequenced in a study of post-analysis software for immune sequencing data. Included in the TCR beta cDNA libraries were unique molecular identifiers. Via MiXCR, TCRdb re-called the PCR reads, giving one row per CDR3 protein. The sample has about 200,000 distinct CDR3 sequences, approximately 28% seen once. Whole-study results and caveats: Patients had higher frequencies than controls of five TRBV segments, including TRBV5-6, TRBV5-1 and TRBV20-1.

These TCRs' antigens remain unknown. Sequenced material: blood. All receptors come from a girl aged 2-17 years with multiple sclerosis.

The V and J genes are TRBV12-3 or TRBV12-4 and TRBJ2-3, with 9 bases identical to TRBD2. The length of the CDR3 is 16 residues. Trimming took 7 bases from V and 0 from J; bases not matched to a gene: 8. The DNA of the CDR3 is TGTGCCAGCAAGTCGGGGCTAGCGGGGAGCACAGATACGCAGTATTTT. Translating it yields CASKSGLAGSTDTQYF.

The chain uses TRBV20-1 and TRBJ2-7; the D gene is possibly TRBD2 (6 bases). This CDR3 has 15 amino acids. V shed 4 bases and J shed 0 bases, with 16 bases lying between them. CDR1 DFQATT and CDR2 SNEGSKA come from the germline V gene (reference sequence). CDR3 sequence reads: CSATKGVGSSYEQYF. As DNA, the CDR3 is TGCAGTGCTACCAAAGGGGTCGGGAGCTCCTACGAGCAGTACTTC.

V gene TRBV30 combines with J gene TRBJ1-6, with D perhaps TRBD1 (5 bases). Deletions cut 0 bases from V and 6 bases from J, with 9 bases between. The CDR3 length is 14 residues. Germline values: CDR1 GTSNPN, CDR2 SVGIG (reference sequence). This CDR3 is CAWSVGGFNSPLHF. In nucleotides, the CDR3 is TGTGCCTGGAGTGTCGGGGGTTTTAATTCACCCCTCCACTTT.

This clonotype has only a few counts. A much bigger clone sits one base away, suggesting this may be a read error. This chain links TRBV20-1 with TRBJ2-1, with unresolved D. Germline V lookup: CDR1 DFQATT, CDR2 SNEGSKA (reference sequence). There are 14 residues in the CDR3. The V end was cut by 6 bases, the J end by 0 bases, with 12 bases between. The CDR3 reads CSALPRGSYNEQFF. The DNA of the CDR3 is TGCAGTGCATTGCCTAGAGGCTCCTACAATGAGCAGTTCTTC.

At least ten counts were recorded for this clonotype. The V and J genes are TRBV29-1 and TRBJ2-3; 11 nucleotides align to TRBD2. Per germline, CDR1 SQVTM and CDR2 ANQGSEA. The CDR3 runs 15 residues. The ends lost 5 bases at V and 4 bases at J; junction bases unmatched: 8. The CDR3 protein is CSVIPSGGPPDTQYF. CDR3 nucleotides: TGCAGCGTTATCCCTAGCGGGGGGCCCCCAGATACGCAGTATTTT.